What follows describes a single T cell receptor (beta chain). The V end was cut by 0 bases, the J end by 5 bases, with 14 bases between. Germline values: CDR1 SGDLS, CDR2 YYNGEE. The CDR3 runs 16 residues. Original methodology: Amplified reference gene primers provided the basis for estimating nucleated cell counts. Assay used: immunoSEQ multiplex PCR; TCRdb lists only in-frame clones, some missing. That table gives V, J and clone size, and the DNA gave D and trimming. The sample consists of 300,000 to 450,000 clones, approximately 89% of them appearing once. The sample comes from a study of blood T cell repertoires in COVID-19. Study context: Donors in the United States, Italy and Spain gave samples during acute or convalescent COVID-19. The analysed material was cDNA or gDNA that came from T cells, B-cell-depleted T cells, or PBMCs.

Patients of the Seattle cohort, enrolled during active infection, were followed longitudinally. The V gene is TRBV9, the J gene TRBJ2-2; possible D gene TRBD2, 5 bases. The sample taken for sequencing was peripheral blood. This sequence originates from a woman between 55 and 75 years old with COVID-19, enrolled during active disease. CDR3 sequence (DNA): TGTGCCAGCAGCGTAGCTAAGGGAGCTAAGACCGGGGAGCTGTTTTTT. As protein: CASSVAKGAKTGELFF.